The 21 T cell receptor beta chains listed next were all sequenced from one sample in a study of pediatric ulcerative colitis (dated 2019 in TCRdb). The method was the immunoSEQ multiplex PCR assay. TCRdb mirrors the immuneACCESS table, restricted to in-frame sequences. Some clones are absent from its copies; in checked studies, under half trace to an unresolved V gene, and the reason for the others is unknown. This sample holds around 36,000 clones; about three quarters were observed only once. The ten largest account for approximately 1% of the sample. During colonoscopy, one to two rectal pinch biopsies were obtained for research purposes. The sequencing sample was made of gut tissue. The receptors shown here come from a boy between 10 and 17 years old with mild ulcerative colitis.

The chain combines TRBV6-1 with TRBJ2-7; D gene unclear. Germline V lookup: CDR1 MNHNS, CDR2 SASEGT. The CDR3 loop spans 14 amino acids. V lost 6 bases to trimming and J lost 6 bases, with 18 bases between them. CDR3 in amino acids: CASRTSRRVGEQYF. The CDR3 nucleotides read TGTGCCAGCAGGACCTCCCGGCGTGTGGGCGAGCAGTACTTC.

The chain employs TRBV5-1 and TRBJ1-2; D gene ambiguous. Germline values: CDR1 SGHRS, CDR2 YFSETQ. The CDR3 is 14 amino acids. V lost 4 bases and J 8 bases, leaving 18 bases between the germline ends. The CDR3 is CASSGDTQARGYTF. Here the CDR3 DNA reads TGCGCCAGCAGCGGAGACACCCAAGCGCGGGGCTACACCTTC.

This clone was seen only once. The rearrangement links TRBV5-1 to TRBJ2-5; D is possibly TRBD2 (6 bases). The CDR3 covers 15 residues. From germline, CDR1 is SGHRS and CDR2 YFSETQ. The V and J ends lost 3 bases and 4 bases respectively, with 16 bases between them. In nucleotides, the CDR3 is TGCGCCAGCAGCTCCGGGACTCCTTGGAGAGAGACCCAGTACTTC. This gives the protein CASSSGTPWRETQYF.

The V and J genes are TRBV2 and TRBJ2-3; TRBD2 agrees at 16 bases. J gave up 5 bases and V 8 bases, and 13 bases lay outside the gene matches. This CDR3 is 18 amino acids long. Germline-derived CDR1 and CDR2 are SNHLY and FYNNEI. The CDR3 coding sequence is TGTGCCAGCGCTTTCCCGGGACTAGCGGGGGGGACCCTAGATACGCAGTATTTT. This gives the protein CASAFPGLAGGTLDTQYF.

The J gene is TRBJ1-5, the V gene TRBV19; 9 bases fit TRBD1. This CDR3 is built from 16 residues. With V trimmed by 2 bases and J by 6 bases, 8 bases remained unmatched. Per the germline V gene, CDR1 is LNHDA and CDR2 is SQIVND (reference sequence). CDR3 coding DNA: TGTGCCAGTAGTATACCGCGGACAGGGGTTTTTCAGCCCCAGCATTTT. Amino acids: CASSIPRTGVFQPQHF.

The chain employs TRBV14 and TRBJ2-1; D is uncertain. With 9 bases removed from V and 3 bases from J, the gap between germline ends came to 12 bases. Germline loops: CDR1 SGHDN, CDR2 FVKESK. The CDR3 spans 13 residues. The CDR3 region is CASTGGNYNEQFF. CDR3 coding DNA: TGTGCCAGTACTGGTGGGAACTACAATGAGCAGTTCTTC.

J is TRBJ2-2 and V is TRBV7-2; no firm D call. CDR3 size: 14 residues. Between the trimmed V and J ends, which lost 2 bases and 1 base, there was a span of 5 bases. Germline values: CDR1 SGHTA, CDR2 FQGNSA. The CDR3 coding sequence is TGTGCCAGCAGCTTACGTCAGAACACCGGGGAGCTGTTTTTT. Encoded protein: CASSLRQNTGELFF.

Here the CDR3 reads CASSPDRMLPDTQYF. The CDR3, as DNA: TGTGCCAGTAGCCCCGACCGAATGCTACCAGATACGCAGTATTTT. The genes are TRBV19 and TRBJ2-3; unclear D gene. CDR1 and CDR2 (germline): LNHDA, SQIVND (reference sequence). Trimming removed 6 bases at V and 4 bases at J, with 17 bases between. This CDR3 has 15 amino acids.

V usage is TRBV2 and J usage is TRBJ1-2, with D perhaps matching TRBD1 (5 bases). The length of the CDR3 is 15 residues. The V gene lost 4 bases and the J gene lost 5 bases, with 17 bases spanning the gap. The germline V gene encodes CDR1 SNHLY and CDR2 FYNNEI. CDR3 residues: CASSVGGRDSYGYTF. The DNA for the CDR3 is TGTGCCAGCAGTGTGGGCGGCAGGGATTCTTATGGCTACACCTTC.

J is TRBJ2-3 and V is TRBV5-1; no firm D call. V dropped 0 bases and J dropped 10 bases, with 12 bases sitting between them. The V gene's germline CDR1 is SGHRS and CDR2 YFSETQ. The CDR3 runs 13 residues. The CDR3 is CASSLAVRGPQYF. The DNA for the CDR3 is TGCGCCAGCAGCTTGGCCGTTAGAGGTCCGCAGTATTTT.

The rearrangement joins TRBV19 to TRBJ1-5, with no clear D. CDR1 is LNHDA, CDR2 SQIVND, per germline (reference sequence). This CDR3 contains 15 residues. The germline V and J ends were trimmed by 1 base and 9 bases, with 16 bases remaining between them. The CDR3, as DNA: TGTGCCAGTAGTATAGGGTATCGCGGAGTGGGGCCCCAGCATTTT. This gives the protein CASSIGYRGVGPQHF.

The chain joins TRBV5-8 to TRBJ1-2; D unclear. V shed 2 bases and J shed 5 bases, with 4 bases lying between them. The CDR3 is 11 residues long. Germline V CDR1 and CDR2: SGHTS, YDEGEE. The CDR3: CASSLGYGYTF. CDR3 bases: TGTGCCAGCAGCTTAGGATATGGCTACACCTTC.

The gene calls are TRBV7-2 and TRBJ2-1; TRBD2 aligns across 8 bases. The CDR3 has 19 amino acids. V lost 5 bases and J lost 3; bases outside the gene matches: 18. The germline CDR1 and CDR2 sequences are SGHTA and FQGNSA. CDR3 residues: CASSDTGTRAVFYYNEQFF. The CDR3 DNA follows: TGTGCCAGCAGCGATACCGGGACTAGGGCGGTATTCTACTACAATGAGCAGTTCTTC.

This clone came up a few times. The chain links TRBV28 to TRBJ1-6, with D uncertain. The germline V and J ends were trimmed by 3 bases and 12 bases, with 9 bases remaining between them. Germline V gene data show CDR1 as MDHEN and CDR2 as SYDVKM. The CDR3 contains 12 residues. CDR3 sequence (DNA): TGTGCCAGCAGTTTTGCTATGAGACCCCTCCACTTT. Its translation: CASSFAMRPLHF.

The chain couples TRBV6-6 to TRBJ1-2; D unclear. Germline V gene lookup returns CDR1 MNHNY and CDR2 SVGAGI (reference sequence). CDR3 length: 13 residues. Trimming took 5 bases from V and 2 from J, leaving 9 bases between them. The DNA for the CDR3 is TGTGCCAGCAGTAGGCTTGGGAACTATGGCTACACCTTC. It translates to CASSRLGNYGYTF.

This clone has only one observation. The chain employs TRBV30 and TRBJ2-7, with TRBD1 identical over 8 bases. The V and J ends lost 0 bases and 6 bases, in that order; junction bases with no gene match: 4. Germline V CDR1 and CDR2: GTSNPN, SVGIG (reference sequence). The CDR3 totals 13 residues. CDR3 loop: CAWSVTGVGEQYF. CDR3 sequence (DNA): TGTGCCTGGAGTGTGACAGGGGTAGGCGAGCAGTACTTC.

This chain links TRBV6-4 with TRBJ2-3; D might be TRBD2 (7 bases). The CDR3 is 15 residues long. Germline values: CDR1 MRHNA, CDR2 SNTAGT. V was trimmed by 4 bases and J by 3 bases, leaving 14 bases between them. The CDR3 here is CASSARGAETDTQYF. The CDR3 DNA sequence: TGTGCCAGCAGTGCTCGGGGGGCCGAGACAGATACGCAGTATTTT.

The J gene is TRBJ2-7, the V gene TRBV7-6; 7 bases fit TRBD2. After removal of 4 bases from V and 4 bases from J, the junction contained 7 bases not matched to a gene. CDR1 SGHVS and CDR2 FNYEAQ come from the germline V gene. This CDR3 has 14 amino acids. The CDR3 DNA is TGTGCCAGCAGCTCATATGGGGGGGAGTACGAGCAGTACTTC. Translated: CASSSYGGEYEQYF.

This clone was observed a single time. This rearrangement joins TRBV10-2 to TRBJ1-1, with TRBD1 matching 7 bases. The J segment lost 4 bases and the V segment lost 5 bases, leaving 1 base of the junction unmatched. The CDR3 loop spans 12 amino acids. Per the germline V gene, CDR1 is WSHSY and CDR2 is SAAADI. This CDR3 reads CASSRQGTEAFF. The DNA of the CDR3 is TGCGCCAGCAGTAGACAGGGCACTGAAGCTTTCTTT.

The CDR3, as DNA: TGTGCCAGCAAGAATAGCGGGGTTCTCTATGAGCAGTTCTTC. This gives the protein CASKNSGVLYEQFF. The gene calls are TRBV21-1 and TRBJ2-1; the table's D call of TRBD2 was not tested on the DNA. TRBV21-1 is a recognized pseudogene. This CDR3 is 14 amino acids long.

The genes are TRBV5-1 and TRBJ2-5; D is undetermined. Trimming cost V 3 bases and J 7 bases, with 10 bases left between them. Germline-derived CDR1 and CDR2 are SGHRS and YFSETQ. The CDR3 is 12 residues long. This CDR3 reads CASSSSRGTQYF. The CDR3, as DNA: TGCGCCAGCAGCTCGTCGCGTGGGACCCAGTACTTC. Full variable domain (rest looked up from reference TRBV5-1 and TRBJ2-5): KAGVTQTPRYLIKTRGQQVTLSCSPISGHRSVSWYQQTPGQGLQFLFEYFSETQRNKGNFPGRFSGRQFSNSRSEMNVSTLELGDSALYLCASSSSRGTQYFGPGTRLLVL.